The T cell receptor beta chain under discussion was sequenced for a study of shared clonotypes between healthy human individuals (dated by TCRdb to the early 2020s). Regarding the study in general: Two women and a few men aged 18 to 49 years were included in the cohort. For each donor, CD4 naive and CD4 memory were each run on three plates, CD8 naive on two plates, and CD8 memory on one plate. Blood TCR repertoires of several healthy adults were deeply sequenced to estimate repertoire size and the extent of clonotype sharing between individuals. To increase sequencing depth and limit assay-specific biases, different laboratories used diverse techniques to prepare libraries and sequence TCR repertoires. Leukapheresis yielded between about 0.94 and 8.9 billion PBMCs per donor.

A word on this clone: The target of this receptor is not known. Base qualities are not at hand, and no much larger clone is one base apart.

CDR1 and CDR2 are drawn from the germline V gene (reference sequence): GTSNPN, SVGIG. The V end loses 0 bases and the J end loses 8 bases, and a stretch of 8 bases separates them. The CDR3, cysteine through phenylalanine, is 13 amino acids long. Of the read, only the CDR3 DNA is kept; its 39 bases are in frame from base 1. Using the deep immunoSEQ assay, multiplex PCR amplified TCR CDR3 regions from genomic DNA. For each cell subset, the extracted genomic DNA was distributed evenly across all wells of several immunoSEQ 96-well plates, and each plate served as one replicate. For sorted subsets, around 0.2 ug genomic DNA, equal to 30,000 or so T cell genomes, was loaded into each replicate PCR. Purified libraries were measured with a Qubit 3.0 fluorometer, size-checked on a Bioanalyzer 2100, and measured again with the KAPA Library Quantification kit. A separate single-read 150-cycle Illumina NextSeq 550 flow cell was used to sequence each immunoSEQ 96-well plate. The source study handled its data this way. The immunoSEQ output contained only junctional sequences without quality scores, so filtering could not match that applied to full-length reads. To assign V/J genes and CDR3, sequences were annotated against IMGT germline references using PyIR, a Python wrapper for IgBLAST v1.9. Reads with weak V/J assignments (E-value above 1e-6), missing CDR3, stop codons, out-of-frame junctions, or ambiguous translated residues were removed. V3J clonotypes were defined as sequences sharing an identical inferred V gene, J gene, and CDR3 amino acid sequence. The percentage overlap between two repertoires was calculated by dividing the number of shared unique clonotypes by the size of the smaller repertoire. Three approaches were used to assess repertoire richness: RTK rarefaction, the Chao1 estimator, and Recon v2.1 estimates of unobserved clonotypes. Generation probabilities for all TCRbeta clonotypes obtained by the gDNA method from a handful of donors were computed using OLGA. TCRdb carries this immuneACCESS record with in-frame sequences only. Its versions omit some clonotypes, under half of them owing to an unresolved V gene in the studies checked, with the rest unexplained. V and J calls plus clone size are reproduced from that table; the DNA served to infer D and trimming. Within this sample are roughly 640,000 clones, with roughly 97% of them counted one time only. The biggest ten clones account for about 0.06% of the sample.

Healthy HIV-negative adults with no recently reported acute infections or vaccinations were included as donors. Every donor was a Caucasian adult living in Nashville, Tennessee, USA. CD4+ T cells were enriched through magnetic negative selection, after which naive cells were positively selected on CD45RA and the remaining negative fraction served as the memory subset. Blood was obtained by leukapheresis, after which PBMCs were separated by Ficoll-Histopaque density gradient centrifugation and cryopreserved in liquid nitrogen vapor phase. Purity and quantity of every magnetically sorted T cell population were checked by analytical flow cytometry. Each sorted fraction had its genomic DNA isolated and then quantified by UV absorbance on a Nanodrop 2000c. Broad study findings and their caveats: Because the study included a small number of donors, the genetic and exposure-history diversity represented was limited. Pairwise subsampling indicated that sequencing depth was expected to affect the degree of clonotype sharing among donors. Even with the large sequencing depth, rarefaction of the sorted-subset datasets indicated that sequencing was incomplete. Only blood was sampled, and tissue TCR repertoires likely differ from those in blood. About 5% of naive CD4, 3.5% of naive CD8, about 2.4% of memory CD4, and around 0.4% of memory CD8 clonotypes were shared across several donors. Higher generation probabilities were observed for clonotypes shared by all four sorted-subset donors than for non-shared clonotypes. Estimated clonotype richness was generally larger for naive than for memory subsets.

The clonotype comes from a woman younger than 45 in good health. The sequence links TRBV30 to TRBJ1-6; the D gene cannot be named for sure. Material: naive CD4+ T cells sorted from blood. The cell subset or site label on this specimen signifies: CD45RA+ positively selected. The CDR3 in this case is CAWSVPPDSPLHF. The DNA sequence is TGTGCCTGGAGTGTCCCCCCGGATTCACCCCTCCACTTT.